This is a list of T cell receptor beta chains from one sample in a study of Graves' ophthalmopathy and Graves' hyperthyroidism. TCRdb processed the multiplex PCR reads anew with MiXCR; each CDR3 protein has one entry. The sample lists about 500,000 distinct CDR3 sequences, 13% to 15% occurring once. The sequencing sample was made of blood. These TCRs come from a woman in her twenties or thirties with Graves' ophthalmopathy. Both conserved end residues are part of each CDR3. D genes are given only for firm matches. Only part of the rows carry a size: once, few, many, or a class if the clone is expanded.

TRBV6-1	TRBJ2-7	.	.	CASRVDSSYERYF	TGTGCCAGCAGGGTTGACAGCTCCTACGAGCGGTACTTC
TRBV5-1	TRBJ2-7	.	.	CASREEGVRYF	TGCGCCAGCAGAGAGGAGGGGGTCAGGTACTTC
TRBV12-3/TRBV12-4	TRBJ1-5	many	.	CASTEMGGVSQPQHF	TGTGCCAGCACCGAGATGGGGGGGGTAAGTCAGCCCCAGCATTTT
TRBV19	TRBJ2-6	many	.	CASIGPGAGANVLTF	TGTGCCAGTATTGGTCCAGGGGCAGGGGCCAACGTCCTGACTTTC
TRBV6-5	TRBJ1-5	many	.	CASSYSGHVNNQPQHF	TGTGCCAGCAGTTACTCGGGACACGTAAACAATCAGCCCCAGCATTTT
TRBV12-3/TRBV12-4	TRBJ1-1	many	.	CASTSTRGATEAFF	TGTGCCAGCACTTCTACACGGGGGGCCACTGAAGCTTTCTTT
TRBV29-1	TRBJ1-2	many	TRBD1	CSVATNRDSWGYTF	TGCAGCGTTGCTACCAACCGGGACAGTTGGGGCTACACCTTC
TRBV12-3/TRBV12-4	TRBJ1-6	few	TRBD1	CASSFAGQVRSPLHF	TGTGCCAGCAGTTTCGCCGGACAGGTCCGATCACCCCTCCACTTT
TRBV7-2	TRBJ1-1	.	.	CASSLVAGLNTEAFF	TGTGCCAGCAGCTTAGTTGCCGGACTGAACACTGAAGCTTTCTTT
TRBV7-2	TRBJ1-1	many	.	CASSLARGVTEAFF	TGTGCCAGCAGCTTAGCGCGTGGTGTGACTGAAGCTTTCTTT
TRBV12-3/TRBV12-4	TRBJ1-2	.	.	CASSLEPGNYGYTF	TGTGCCAGCAGTTTGGAGCCAGGGAACTATGGCTACACCTTC
TRBV2	TRBJ2-7	many	TRBD1	CASEDRGKRTYEQYF	TGTGCCAGCGAAGACAGGGGAAAAAGGACCTACGAGCAGTACTTC
TRBV6-1	TRBJ1-5	many	.	CASRSGAPPMISQPQHF	TGTGCCAGCAGGTCGGGGGCGCCCCCCATGATCAGTCAGCCCCAGCATTTT
TRBV28	TRBJ1-5	many	.	CASRSADPNQPQHF	TGTGCCAGCAGGAGTGCTGACCCAAATCAGCCCCAGCATTTT
TRBV3-1	TRBJ2-5	.	.	CASSQAVETQYF	TGTGCCAGCAGCCAAGCGGTTGAGACCCAGTACTTC
TRBV4-1	TRBJ1-1	.	.	CASSLYPRAGAFF	TGTGCCAGCAGCCTGTACCCGCGGGCGGGGGCTTTCTTT
TRBV4-1	TRBJ1-5	many	TRBD1	CASSQDLLRDSRQHF	TGCGCCAGCAGCCAAGATCTCCTCCGGGACAGCCGCCAGCATTTT
TRBV28	TRBJ1-3	many	.	CASDGRSGNTIYF	TGTGCCAGCGACGGCCGTTCTGGAAACACCATATATTTT
TRBV27	TRBJ1-2	many	.	CASSSDLLGYTF	TGTGCCAGCAGTTCGGACCTCCTTGGCTACACCTTC
TRBV12-3/TRBV12-4	TRBJ2-7	many	.	CASSPEGSYEQYF	TGTGCCAGCAGTCCTGAGGGTTCCTACGAGCAGTACTTC
TRBV6-1	TRBJ1-5	many	.	CASSEQGDQPQHF	TGTGCCAGCAGTGAGCAGGGAGACCAGCCCCAGCATTTT
TRBV6-7	TRBJ1-1	many	TRBD1	CASIERTGGKGGHTEAFF	TGTGCCAGCATCGAACGTACAGGGGGCAAAGGTGGCCACACTGAGGCTTTCTTT
TRBV2	TRBJ2-4	many	.	CASSARDIQYF	TGTGCCAGCAGTGCTAGGGACATTCAGTACTTC
TRBV14	TRBJ2-2	few	TRBD1	CASSRDTGVAGELFF	TGTGCCAGCAGCCGGGACACAGGGGTCGCCGGGGAGCTGTTTTTT
TRBV9	TRBJ2-7	.	.	CASSVAGSTYEQYF	TGTGCCAGCAGCGTTGCAGGTTCAACCTACGAGCAGTACTTC
TRBV20-1	TRBJ1-2	many	TRBD1	CSAIIRDRGGYTF	TGCAGTGCTATAATCCGGGACAGAGGCGGCTACACCTTC
TRBV12-3/TRBV12-4	TRBJ2-5	few	TRBD2	CASRKTSGGYETQYF	TGTGCCAGCAGGAAGACTAGCGGGGGGTATGAGACCCAGTACTTC
TRBV5-1	TRBJ2-5	.	TRBD1	CASRTRGSETKYF	TGCGCCAGCCGAACCAGGGGGTCCGAGACCAAGTACTTC
TRBV12-3/TRBV12-4	TRBJ2-4	many	.	CASSARERNIQYF	TGTGCCAGCAGCGCCCGGGAGCGGAACATTCAGTACTTC
TRBV7-2	TRBJ2-5	many	.	CASSLVSGLAQETQYF	TGTGCCAGCAGCTTAGTCTCAGGGTTGGCCCAAGAGACCCAGTACTTC
TRBV2	TRBJ2-4	many	.	CASSEEGDLAKNIKYF	TGTGCCAGCAGTGAAGAGGGGGATTTAGCCAAAAACATTAAGTACTTC
TRBV19	TRBJ1-2	many	.	CASSLTGANYGYTF	TGTGCCAGTAGCCTAACGGGGGCTAACTATGGCTACACCTTC
TRBV12-3/TRBV12-4	TRBJ2-3	many	.	CASSSSSGKSTQYF	TGTGCCAGCAGTTCCTCCTCAGGGAAAAGTACGCAGTATTTT
TRBV3-1	TRBJ1-6	.	TRBD1	CASSQQGTGRGPLHF	TGTGCCAGCAGCCAGCAAGGGACAGGGAGAGGTCCGCTCCACTTT
TRBV28	TRBJ1-1	.	.	CVSSLYGGGTEAFF	TGTGTCAGCAGTTTATATGGGGGGGGCACTGAGGCTTTCTTT
TRBV19	TRBJ1-5	.	.	CASSWYTGNQPQHF	TGTGCCAGTAGTTGGTATACAGGTAATCAGCCCCAGCATTTT
TRBV30	TRBJ2-5	.	.	CAWSRGLETQYF	TGTGCCTGGAGCCGCGGGCTAGAGACCCAGTACTTC